This T cell receptor (beta chain) was identified in a study of cytomegalovirus exposure and HLA in healthy donors. CDR1 and CDR2 (germline): SQVTM, ANQGSEA. CDR3 length equals 14 residues. The J segment lost 5 bases and the V segment lost 4 bases, leaving 7 bases of the junction unmatched. Primers: 60 Vbeta forward and 13 Jbeta reverse. The data were produced by immunoSEQ multiplex PCR, yet TCRdb's version contains in-frame clones alone and is incomplete. The sample consists of roughly 100,000 clones, about 83% of them appearing once. A word on this clone: Its matching antigen is unknown.

Study observations and caveats: Productive rates of about 87% or about 30% were seen for most TCR beta V segments in an earlier analysis.

J is TRBJ2-1 and V is TRBV29-1; 8 bases are a match to TRBD2. The receptor was derived from a man aged 18 to 29 in good health and CMV-seronegative. Sequencing was performed on PBMCs. CDR3 region: CSVVGAGVNNEQFF. The CDR3 nucleotides read TGCAGCGTTGTTGGAGCGGGGGTGAACAATGAGCAGTTCTTC.